This T cell receptor (beta chain) was recovered during a study of blood T cell repertoires in COVID-19. This table comes from immunoSEQ multiplex PCR, and its TCRdb copy is limited to in-frame clones, with some not included. The sample lists 50,000 to 70,000 clones, approximately 84% occurring once. Enrolled during active infection, Seattle patients were then followed longitudinally. The germline V gene encodes CDR1 KGHSH and CDR2 LQKENI. Trimming at V came to 5 bases and at J to 3 bases, leaving 6 bases not matched to a gene. The CDR3 loop spans 14 amino acids. Sequenced: peripheral blood. The TCR was taken from an older man with COVID-19, enrolled during active disease. The chain combines TRBV18 with TRBJ1-1, with 7 bases matching TRBD1. The CDR3 reads CASSITGVDTEAFF. The CDR3 DNA reads TGTGCCAGCTCAATAACAGGGGTAGACACTGAAGCTTTCTTT.